These 15 T cell receptor beta chains came from one sample sequenced in a study of blood T cell repertoires in COVID-19. Using immunoSEQ multiplex PCR, the repertoire was profiled, and TCRdb retains in-frame clones only, with some absent. The sample contains about 100,000 clones, around 92% of which appear only once. Sequenced sample: peripheral blood. The receptors originated from a man between 40 and 49 years old with active or convalescent COVID-19.

The V and J genes are TRBV12-3 or TRBV12-4 and TRBJ2-7; the match to TRBD2 covers 7 bases. The CDR3 runs 12 residues. V was clipped by 8 bases and J by 4 bases; unmatched bases: 5. The CDR3 reads CASGGVTYEQYF. The CDR3 bases are TGTGCCAGCGGGGGGGTCACTTACGAGCAGTACTTC.

V gene TRBV7-2 combines with J gene TRBJ2-3, with a tentative D call TRBD2 (6 bases). CDR1 and CDR2 from the germline V gene are SGHTA and FQGNSA. The CDR3 sequence is 18 residues long. V lost 0 bases and J 2 bases, leaving 18 bases between the germline ends. The CDR3 region is CASSLAPTGAGITDTQYF. CDR3 DNA: TGTGCCAGCAGCTTAGCTCCTACCGGGGCGGGGATCACAGATACGCAGTATTTT.

The CDR3 DNA reads as TGTGCCACCAGTGAGTTCAAGCGGCCCCAGCATTTT. Protein sequence: CATSEFKRPQHF. This sequence joins TRBV24-1 and TRBJ1-5, with no clear D. Trimming stripped 4 bases from V and 9 bases from J, with 9 bases between. CDR1 and CDR2 (germline): KGHDR, SFDVKD. The CDR3 is 12 amino acids.

This clone appeared once. The CDR3 nucleotides read TGTGCCAGCAGCAAAGAGGGGGTCTCCTACGAGCAGTACTTC. This codes for CASSKEGVSYEQYF. This chain links TRBV21-1 with TRBJ2-7; TRBD1, the table's D call, lacks a check against the DNA. TRBV21-1 has pseudogene status. The CDR3 consists of 14 residues.

The chain couples TRBV24-1 to TRBJ2-2, with D perhaps matching TRBD2 (6 bases). This CDR3 region has 15 residues. Germline V lookup: CDR1 KGHDR, CDR2 SFDVKD. V lost 4 bases and J 6 bases, leaving 14 bases between the germline ends. The CDR3 here is CATSEPNPSAGELFF. CDR3 bases: TGTGCCACCAGTGAACCGAACCCTAGCGCCGGGGAGCTGTTTTTT.

V usage is TRBV19 and J usage is TRBJ2-2; 8 nucleotides line up with TRBD1. Trimming took 3 bases from V and 9 from J; bases not matched to a gene: 6. Germline V gene data show CDR1 as LNHDA and CDR2 as SQIVND (reference sequence). The CDR3 runs 14 residues. The CDR3 bases are TGTGCCAGTAGTATCACAGGGGGGCGCCGGGAGCTGTTTTTT. Translation: CASSITGGRRELFF.

The V and J genes are TRBV6-5 and TRBJ1-4; D is unresolved. This CDR3 is 14 amino acids long. V lost 4 bases to trimming and J lost 2 bases, with 8 bases between them. CDR1 and CDR2 (germline): MNHEY, SVGAGI. The CDR3 protein is CASSFAETNEKLFF. The CDR3 nucleotides read TGTGCCAGCAGTTTTGCCGAGACTAATGAAAAACTGTTTTTT.

The rearrangement links TRBV12-3 or TRBV12-4 to TRBJ1-1; D remains ambiguous. The CDR3 covers 13 residues. V was cut by 2 bases and J by 2 bases, with 6 bases left in between. CDR3 nucleotide sequence: TGTGCCAGCAGTTTAAGCGCAAACACTGAAGCTTTCTTT. Its translation: CASSLSANTEAFF.

This chain links TRBV3-1 (or the pseudogene TRBV3-2) with TRBJ2-1; possibly TRBD2 for D (5 bases). Germline V gene data show CDR1 as LGHDT and CDR2 as YNNKEL (reference sequence). Trimming removed 0 bases from V and 4 bases from J, with 10 bases in between. The CDR3 consists of 15 residues. In DNA, the CDR3 is TGTGCCAGCAGCCAAGAGGCACTAGTGTACAATGAGCAGTTCTTC. This translates into CASSQEALVYNEQFF.

The chain recombines TRBV18 with TRBJ1-1; maybe TRBD1 (6 bases). V was pared by 4 bases and J by 4 bases, with 16 bases between. The CDR3 consists of 15 residues. The V gene's germline CDR1 is KGHSH and CDR2 LQKENI. CDR3 region: CASSRVSGAGTEAFF. CDR3 sequence (DNA): TGTGCCAGCTCACGGGTGTCAGGGGCGGGCACTGAAGCTTTCTTT.

J is TRBJ1-6 and V is TRBV27; the D is unclear. Germline V CDR1 and CDR2: MNHEY, SMNVEV (reference sequence). Trimming cost V 6 bases and J 7 bases, with 13 bases left between them. The CDR3 is 14 amino acids. The CDR3 nucleotides read TGTGCCAGCAGAGTAAGAATCACAAATTCACCCCTCCACTTT. It is translated as CASRVRITNSPLHF.

The chain couples TRBV19 to TRBJ2-1, with 7 bases identical to TRBD2. This CDR3 contains 15 residues. J was trimmed by 3 bases and V by 5 bases; bases with no gene match: 7. Germline-derived CDR1 and CDR2 are LNHDA and SQIVND (reference sequence). The CDR3 loop is CASSPSGDGYNEQFF. The DNA for the CDR3 is TGTGCCAGTAGTCCCAGCGGGGACGGCTACAATGAGCAGTTCTTC.

The CDR3 DNA sequence: TGTGCCTGGGCCCCGGGACAGGGGGCCTATGGCTACACCTTC. The encoded protein is CAWAPGQGAYGYTF. The chain couples TRBV30 to TRBJ1-2; 12 nucleotides line up with TRBD1. The CDR3 consists of 14 residues. Trimming took 5 bases from V and 4 from J; bases not matched to a gene: 5. Germline values: CDR1 GTSNPN, CDR2 SVGIG (reference sequence).

J is TRBJ2-1 and V is TRBV7-3; TRBD2 might be the D (5 bases). Germline V gene data show CDR1 as SGHTA and CDR2 as FQGTGA. V lost 6 bases and J lost 2, with 14 bases in between. The CDR3 is 15 amino acids. Here the CDR3 DNA reads TGTGCCAGCAGTTTCGGGAATCCTCCCTACAATGAGCAGTTCTTC. Translating gives CASSFGNPPYNEQFF.

This CDR3 reads CASTGGGLRLAVQETQYF. CDR3 coding DNA: TGCGCCAGCACCGGCGGGGGGCTACGACTAGCGGTCCAAGAGACCCAGTACTTC. The V call is TRBV5-1, the J call TRBJ2-5; 9 bases map to TRBD2. CDR1 is SGHRS and CDR2 is YFSETQ in the germline V gene. The CDR3 is 18 amino acids. V lost 6 bases and J lost 1; bases outside the gene matches: 16.